This T cell receptor (beta chain) was documented in a study of regulatory T cells in long-lasting Graves disease. Time point reported: newly diagnosed GD, antithyroid drugs for less than 3 months. From RNA extracted from PBMCs, the TCR library was made. In building TCR beta libraries, iRepertoire HTBI primers were used together with Arm-PCR of CDR3 regions. TCRdb independently ran MiXCR on the multiplex PCR reads; one entry per CDR3 protein. This sample has 500,000 or so distinct CDR3 sequences; roughly 15% occur once, and the top ten carry 12%. Concerning this clonotype itself: Its target is not known.

Study findings and constraints: Persistent Graves' patients had lower TCR diversity than newly diagnosed ones.

Germline V gene lookup returns CDR1 LNHDA and CDR2 SQIVND (reference sequence). Trimming removed 7 bases from V and 2 bases from J; junction bases left unmatched: 7. The CDR3 length is 15 residues. The sample was also linked to a second study, of T cells in Graves' hyperthyroidism and ophthalmopathy. That paper adds: Most expanded thyroid clonotypes above 0.001 recurred in blood.

The specimen was peripheral blood mononuclear cells (PBMCs), collected at new diagnosis, from a patient treated with antithyroid drugs. The chain employs TRBV19 and TRBJ2-3, with 9 bases identical to TRBD1. This receptor was obtained from a man in his forties with Graves disease. In DNA form, the CDR3 reads TGTGCCAGTATCGCCCGGGACAGGGCCACAGATACGCAGTATTTT. Translation: CASIARDRATDTQYF.